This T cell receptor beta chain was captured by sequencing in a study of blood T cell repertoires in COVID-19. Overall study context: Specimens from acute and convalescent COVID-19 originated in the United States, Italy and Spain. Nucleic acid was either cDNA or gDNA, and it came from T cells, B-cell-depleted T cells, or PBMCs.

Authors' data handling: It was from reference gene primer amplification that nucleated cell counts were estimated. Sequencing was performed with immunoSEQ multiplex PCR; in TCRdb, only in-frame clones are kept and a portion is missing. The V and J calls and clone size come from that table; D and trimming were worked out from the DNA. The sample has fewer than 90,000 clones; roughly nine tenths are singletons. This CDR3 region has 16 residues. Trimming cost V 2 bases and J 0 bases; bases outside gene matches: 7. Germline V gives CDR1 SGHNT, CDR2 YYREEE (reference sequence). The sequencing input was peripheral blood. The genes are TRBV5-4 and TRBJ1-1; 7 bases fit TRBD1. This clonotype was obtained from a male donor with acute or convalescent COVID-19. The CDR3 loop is CASSFDPGTVNTEAFF. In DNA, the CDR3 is TGTGCCAGCAGCTTTGATCCCGGGACAGTGAACACTGAAGCTTTCTTT. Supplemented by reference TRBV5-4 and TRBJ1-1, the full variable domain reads ETGVTQSPTHLIKTRGQQVTLRCSSQSGHNTVSWYQQALGQGPQFIFQYYREEENGRGNFPPRFSGLQFPNYSSELNVNALELDDSALYLCASSFDPGTVNTEAFFGQGTRLTVV.